This paragraph covers one TCR beta chain sequence. The specificity of this receptor is unknown. Within one base of it there is no much larger clone, and no base qualities were kept. The sample belongs to a study of shared clonotypes between healthy human individuals (dated by TCRdb to about 2020). In terms of the full investigation: The cohort included a few men and two women between 18 and 49 years of age. Per donor, three plates each were used for CD4 naive and CD4 memory, two for CD8 naive, and one for CD8 memory. Libraries were prepared and TCR repertoires were sequenced by different laboratories using diverse techniques, in order to increase sequencing depth and limit assay-specific biases. Between about 0.94 and 10 billion PBMCs per donor were obtained by leukapheresis. Blood TCR repertoires of 5 or 6 healthy adults were deeply sequenced to estimate repertoire size and the extent of clonotype sharing between individuals.

TCR CDR3 regions were amplified from genomic DNA by multiplex PCR using the deep immunoSEQ assay. For each cell subset, the extracted genomic DNA was distributed evenly across all wells of several immunoSEQ 96-well plates, and each plate served as one replicate. For sorted subsets, each replicate PCR was loaded with about 0.2 ug genomic DNA, equivalent to some 27,000 T cell genomes. Purified libraries were measured with a Qubit 3.0 fluorometer, size-checked on a Bioanalyzer 2100, and measured again with the KAPA Library Quantification kit. Every immunoSEQ 96-well plate was sequenced on a dedicated single-read 150-cycle Illumina NextSeq 550 flow cell. From the authors' description of their analysis: Because the immunoSEQ output included only junctional sequences and no quality scores, the filtering could not be the same as the filtering used for full-length reads. To assign V/J genes and CDR3, sequences were annotated against IMGT germline references using PyIR, a Python wrapper for IgBLAST v1.9. Any read was removed if the V/J assignment was weak (E-value above 1e-6), the CDR3 was missing, or the read contained stop codons, out-of-frame junctions, or ambiguous translated residues. V3J clonotypes were defined by identical inferred V gene, J gene, and CDR3 amino acid sequence. Percentage overlap between repertoires was computed as shared unique clonotypes divided by the size of the smaller repertoire. Three approaches were used to assess repertoire richness: RTK rarefaction, the Chao1 estimator, and Recon v2.1 estimates of unobserved clonotypes. OLGA was used to compute generation probabilities for all TCRbeta clonotypes that the gDNA method yielded from a few donors. TCRdb retrieved this table from immuneACCESS and kept in-frame rearrangements only. Not all clones are present; in checked studies, unresolved V genes account for under half, and no reason is known for the remainder. For V, J and clone size, that table is used; D and trimming come from the DNA. The sample table records over 1.5 million clones; 95% to 99% of these occur just once. The top ten clones comprise roughly 0.4% of the sample.

The donors were healthy, HIV-negative adults with no recently reported acute infections or vaccinations. All donors were Caucasian adults living in Nashville, Tennessee, USA. CD4+ T cells were enriched through magnetic negative selection, after which naive cells were positively selected on CD45RA and the remaining negative fraction served as the memory subset. Blood was obtained by leukapheresis, after which PBMCs were separated by Ficoll-Histopaque density gradient centrifugation and cryopreserved in liquid nitrogen vapor phase. Purity and quantity of every magnetically sorted T cell population were checked by analytical flow cytometry. Genomic DNA was isolated from every sorted fraction and measured by UV absorbance on a Nanodrop 2000c. The CDR3, from cysteine to phenylalanine, totals 14 residues. Of the read, only the CDR3 DNA is kept; its 42 bases are in frame from base 1. Trimming takes 1 base from V and 3 bases from J, and the germline ends sit 7 bases apart. From the germline V gene, CDR1 is KGHSH and CDR2 is LQKENI.

General study outcomes and caveats: Even with the large sequencing depth, rarefaction of the sorted-subset datasets indicated that sequencing was incomplete. Naive subsets generally had larger estimated clonotype richness than memory subsets did. Pairwise subsampling indicated that sequencing depth was expected to affect the degree of clonotype sharing among donors. The genetic and exposure-history diversity represented was limited by the small number of donors. When a handful of donors were compared, the shared fraction of clonotypes was about 5% for naive CD4, 3.5% for naive CD8, roughly 2.5% for memory CD4, and roughly 0.43% for memory CD8. Only blood was sampled, and tissue TCR repertoires likely differ from those in blood. Higher generation probabilities were observed for clonotypes shared by all four sorted-subset donors than for non-shared clonotypes.

This receptor was identified in a man aged 25 to 40 in good health. The sample comprised naive CD4+ T cells sorted from blood. Read against the paper, the sample's cell subset or site label means: CD45RA+ positively selected. Recombination connected TRBV18 to TRBJ2-1, with a tentative D gene TRBD1 over 5 matching bases. The DNA sequence follows: TGTGCCAGCTCACCACAAACAGGCTACAATGAGCAGTTCTTC. Its translation is CASSPQTGYNEQFF.